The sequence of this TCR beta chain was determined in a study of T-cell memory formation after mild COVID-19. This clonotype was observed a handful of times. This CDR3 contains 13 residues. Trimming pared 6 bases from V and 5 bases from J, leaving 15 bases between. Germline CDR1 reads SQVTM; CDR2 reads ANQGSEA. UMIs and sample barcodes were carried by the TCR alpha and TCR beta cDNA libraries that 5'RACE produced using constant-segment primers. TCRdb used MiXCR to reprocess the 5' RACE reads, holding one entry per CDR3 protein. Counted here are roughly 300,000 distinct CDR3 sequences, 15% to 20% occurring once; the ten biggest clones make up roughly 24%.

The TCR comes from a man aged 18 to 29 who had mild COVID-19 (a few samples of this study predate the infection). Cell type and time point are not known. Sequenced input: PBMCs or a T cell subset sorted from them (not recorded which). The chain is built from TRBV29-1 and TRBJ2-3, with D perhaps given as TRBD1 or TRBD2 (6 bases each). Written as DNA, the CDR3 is TGCAGCGTCCAAGGGGGGCAGGGAGATACGCAGTATTTT. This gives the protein CSVQGGQGDTQYF.